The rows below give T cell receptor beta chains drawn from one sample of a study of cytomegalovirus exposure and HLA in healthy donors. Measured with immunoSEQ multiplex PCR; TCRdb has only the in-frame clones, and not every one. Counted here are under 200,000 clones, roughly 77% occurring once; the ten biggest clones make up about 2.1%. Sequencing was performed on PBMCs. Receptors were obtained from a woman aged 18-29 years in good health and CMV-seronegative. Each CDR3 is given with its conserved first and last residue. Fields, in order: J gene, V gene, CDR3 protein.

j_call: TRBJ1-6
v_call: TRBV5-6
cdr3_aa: CASTRLGVSTNSPLHF

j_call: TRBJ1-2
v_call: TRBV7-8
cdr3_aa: CASSLSGFDYGYTF

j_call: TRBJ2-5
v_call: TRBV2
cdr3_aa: CASKASGEVETQYF

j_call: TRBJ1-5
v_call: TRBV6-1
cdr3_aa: CASRRNQPQHF

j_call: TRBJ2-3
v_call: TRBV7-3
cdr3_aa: CASSLSGTGGLADTQYF

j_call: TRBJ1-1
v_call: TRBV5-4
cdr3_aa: CASSTGIAEAFF

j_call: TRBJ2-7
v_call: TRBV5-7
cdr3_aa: CASSSDLTYEQYF

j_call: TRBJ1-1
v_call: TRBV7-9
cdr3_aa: CASSLAGQGESNTEAFF

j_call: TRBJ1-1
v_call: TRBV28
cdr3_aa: CASSLLVVNTEAFF

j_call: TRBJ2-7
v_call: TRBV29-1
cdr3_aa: CSVLMVGTLSHEQYF

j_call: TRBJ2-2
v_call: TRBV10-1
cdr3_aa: CASSDLAGGPGATGELFF

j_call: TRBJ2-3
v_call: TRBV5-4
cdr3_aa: CASSEGTGGPDTQYF

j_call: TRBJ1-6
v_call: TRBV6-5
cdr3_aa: CASSTGGYNSPLHF

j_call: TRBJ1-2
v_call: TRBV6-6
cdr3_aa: CASSWTGFGYTF

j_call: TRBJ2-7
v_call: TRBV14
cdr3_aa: CASSPFQGGYEQYF

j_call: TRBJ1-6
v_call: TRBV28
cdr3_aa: CASSLWDRVSPLHF

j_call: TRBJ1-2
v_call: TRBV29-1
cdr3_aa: CSVFSLNGYTF

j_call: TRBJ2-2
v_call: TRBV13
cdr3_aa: CASRSGTGVTGELFF

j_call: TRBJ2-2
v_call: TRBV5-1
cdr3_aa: CASSTDTSTGELFF

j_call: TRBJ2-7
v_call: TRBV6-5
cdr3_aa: CASQYRASYNEQYF

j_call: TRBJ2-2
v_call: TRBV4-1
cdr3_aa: CASSPPMAGRYTGELFF

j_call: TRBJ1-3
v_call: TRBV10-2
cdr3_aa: CASSDRAHSGNTIYF

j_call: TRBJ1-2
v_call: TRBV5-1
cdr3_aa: CASSLGVGGYGYTF

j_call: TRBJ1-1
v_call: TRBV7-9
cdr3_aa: CASSFYGDTEAFF

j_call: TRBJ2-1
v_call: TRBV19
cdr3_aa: CASSPFPGFQKKTTYNEQFF

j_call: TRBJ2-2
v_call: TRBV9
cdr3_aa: CASSVAAAHPPSGELFF

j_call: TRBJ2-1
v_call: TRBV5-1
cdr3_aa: CASSPLGGLAGSKQFF

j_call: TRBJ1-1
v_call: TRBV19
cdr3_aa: CASTPGVGEAFF

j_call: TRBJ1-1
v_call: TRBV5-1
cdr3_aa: CASSSTGGGGLAMNTEAFF

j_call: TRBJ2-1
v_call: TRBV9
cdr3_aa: CASSPEGRAGGLNEQFF

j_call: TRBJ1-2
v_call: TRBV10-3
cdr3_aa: CAISESVTRSGGYTF

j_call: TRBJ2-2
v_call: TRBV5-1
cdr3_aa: CASSPIQGAGELFF

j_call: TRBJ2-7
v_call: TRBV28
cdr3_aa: CASSSGLAETHYEQYF

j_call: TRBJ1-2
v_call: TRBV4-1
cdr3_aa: CASSQIAGQSNYGYTF

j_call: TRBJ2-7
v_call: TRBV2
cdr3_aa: CASMFSGFYEQYF

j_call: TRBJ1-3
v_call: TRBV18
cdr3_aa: CASSPNYGSGNTIYF

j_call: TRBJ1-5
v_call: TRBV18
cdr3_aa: CASSQGTGIHQPQHF

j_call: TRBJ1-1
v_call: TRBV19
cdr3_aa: CASSSRGLNTEAFF

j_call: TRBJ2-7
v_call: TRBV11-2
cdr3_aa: CASSSNRDSSYEQYF

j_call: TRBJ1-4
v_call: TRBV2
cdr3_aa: CASSDRGLVNEKLFF

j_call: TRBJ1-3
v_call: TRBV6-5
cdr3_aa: CASSKGGTGVNTIYF

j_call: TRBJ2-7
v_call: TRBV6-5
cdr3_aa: CASSGAVSYEQYF

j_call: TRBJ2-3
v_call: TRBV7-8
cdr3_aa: CASSFPRGGRYRDTQYF

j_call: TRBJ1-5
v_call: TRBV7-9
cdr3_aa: CASSLRGSNQPQHF

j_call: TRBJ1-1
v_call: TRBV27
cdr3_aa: CASSFREDTEAFF

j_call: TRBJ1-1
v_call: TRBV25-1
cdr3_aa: CASSERGWEGEAFF

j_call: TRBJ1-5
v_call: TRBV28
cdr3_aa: CASGGGQPQHF

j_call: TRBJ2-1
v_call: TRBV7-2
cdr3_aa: CASREGPSGVVGEQFF

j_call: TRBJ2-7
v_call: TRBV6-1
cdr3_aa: CASLWGAGVDEQYF

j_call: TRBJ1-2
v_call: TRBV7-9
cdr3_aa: CASSLGRGQGNGYTF

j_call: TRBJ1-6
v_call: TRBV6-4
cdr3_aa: CASSDSGQGSPLHF

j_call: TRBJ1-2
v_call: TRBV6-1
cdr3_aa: CASSEASGGHGYTF

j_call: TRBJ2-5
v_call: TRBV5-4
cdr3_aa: CASSSTGGRQETQYF

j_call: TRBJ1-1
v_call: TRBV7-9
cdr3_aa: CSSRGTVLGAFF

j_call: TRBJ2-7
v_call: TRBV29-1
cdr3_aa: CSVGLAGTYEQYF